This T cell receptor (beta chain) comes out of a study of cytomegalovirus exposure and HLA in healthy donors. There are many counts of this clone. The antigen is unknown. The PCR was carried out with 60 Vbeta primers and 13 Jbeta primers. In the original analysis: In a later analysis, 75 million to 85 million unique TCR beta chains included roughly 11 million shared by two or more donors. The data were produced by immunoSEQ multiplex PCR, yet TCRdb's version contains in-frame clones alone and is incomplete. D and trimming were read from the DNA, whereas the V and J calls and clone size are those reported in that table. The sample records 110,000 or so clones, about 8.6% being singletons. The trim removed 6 bases at V and 7 bases at J, leaving 4 bases unmatched. Per the germline V gene, CDR1 is MNHEY and CDR2 is SMNVEV (reference sequence). This CDR3 has 14 residues. Study results and limitations: Cytomegalovirus association was listed for 164 TCR beta chains.

This clonotype was sampled from a woman aged 40 to 55 in good health and CMV-seropositive. The chain links TRBV27 to TRBJ1-6; 9 nucleotides align to TRBD1. Input material: PBMCs. The CDR3 region has the DNA TGTGCCAGCAGACCCGGGACAGGGAATTCACCCCTCCACTTT. This sequence encodes CASRPGTGNSPLHF.